The present T cell receptor beta chain was sequenced within a study of blood T cell repertoires in COVID-19. Libraries were prepared by immunoSEQ multiplex PCR; TCRdb keeps only in-frame clonotypes and omits some of them. Of under 400,000 clones listed, roughly 86% are singletons. Sequenced: PBMCs or T cells enriched from blood (not recorded which). This receptor was identified in a man in his forties in a cohort exposed to, infected with or recovered from COVID-19 (not recorded which).

The CDR3 loop reads CASSYSWQAKNSPLHF. Here the CDR3 DNA reads TGTGCCAGCAGTTACTCATGGCAGGCGAAGAATTCACCCCTCCACTTT. The V and J genes are TRBV6-5 and TRBJ1-6; D remains unclear. The CDR3 is 16 amino acids. Germline assignment: CDR1 MNHEY and CDR2 SVGAGI. V lost 0 bases, J lost 7 bases, and 13 bases lay in between.